This TCR beta chain comes out of a study of breast tumors, draining lymph nodes, adjacent tissues. TCRdb reprocessed the multiplex PCR reads via MiXCR and lists one record per CDR3 protein. The repertoire holds roughly 14,000 distinct CDR3 sequences, with around 47% as singletons. Notes on this clonotype: Antigen unknown.

V shed 4 bases and J shed 7 bases, with 17 bases lying between them. From germline, CDR1 is SGHNT and CDR2 YENEEA. This CDR3 comprises 14 residues. Study-wide points: Tumor and nontumor repertoires were significantly more similar in luminal-like than in basal-like breast cancer.

This TCR derives from a female donor with breast cancer. Some clones in this sample may be carry-over from other donors' samples. Sequencing was performed on tumor-adjacent breast tissue. The chain combines TRBV11-3 with TRBJ2-7; D is undetermined. The CDR3 loop reads CASSSDRVVGEQYF. CDR3 DNA sequence: TGTGCCAGCAGCTCCGACCGGGTGGTGGGAGAGCAGTACTTC. The whole variable domain, remainder taken from reference TRBV11-3 and TRBJ2-7, is EAGVVQSPRYKIIEKKQPVAFWCNPISGHNTLYWYLQNLGQGPELLIRYENEEAVDDSQLPKDRFSAERLKGVDSTLKIQPAELGDSAVYLCASSSDRVVGEQYFGPGTRLTVT.